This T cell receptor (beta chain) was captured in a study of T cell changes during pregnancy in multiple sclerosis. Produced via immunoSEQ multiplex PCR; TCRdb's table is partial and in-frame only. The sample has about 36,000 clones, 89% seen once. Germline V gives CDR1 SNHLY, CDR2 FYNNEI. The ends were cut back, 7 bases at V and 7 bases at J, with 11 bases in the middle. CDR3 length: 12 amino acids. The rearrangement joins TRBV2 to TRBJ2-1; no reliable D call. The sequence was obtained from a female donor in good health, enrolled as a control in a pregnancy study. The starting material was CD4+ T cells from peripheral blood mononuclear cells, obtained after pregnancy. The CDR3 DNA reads TGTGCCAGCAACGGAGCGCAAAATGAGCAGTTCTTC. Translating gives CASNGAQNEQFF.